This is a list of T cell receptor beta chains from one sample in a study of cytomegalovirus exposure and HLA in healthy donors. Using immunoSEQ multiplex PCR, the repertoire was profiled, and TCRdb retains in-frame clones only, with some absent. The data contain 200,000 to 250,000 clones, approximately 88% of them singletons. The sample consisted of PBMCs. The receptor source for this set is a boy under 10 years old in good health and CMV-seronegative. Each CDR3 is given without its conserved first and last residue.

length	J	V	CDR3
15	TRBJ2-1	TRBV5-1	ASSPVGSTSPYNEQF
14	TRBJ1-4	TRBV2	ATKRGARGGSEKLF
12	TRBJ2-7	TRBV6-5	ASSSAGSFYEQY
15	TRBJ2-6	TRBV11-3	ASSAGTGASGANVLT
11	TRBJ2-7	TRBV2	ASSEQGGHEQY
13	TRBJ2-7	TRBV7-2	ASSFSSSGSYEQY
13	TRBJ2-7	TRBV5-4	ASSMGLAGAYEQY
12	TRBJ2-7	TRBV6-5	ASSSLRTGYEQY
10	TRBJ2-7	TRBV5-4	ASSWDSLEQY
13	TRBJ2-7	TRBV5-1	ASSLGDREAYEQY
13	TRBJ2-7	TRBV2	ASSDSRGQRGEQY
14	TRBJ1-5	TRBV27	ASSLSPPGRGYPQH
12	TRBJ2-7	TRBV10-2	ASRETGRAYEQY
11	TRBJ1-3	TRBV19	ASTGVAGNTIY
14	TRBJ1-3	TRBV7-6	ASSLYGGGERNTIY
12	TRBJ2-4	TRBV5-1	ASSPGGGENIQY
14	TRBJ1-5	TRBV19	ASSPRGRGGNQPQH
11	TRBJ2-3	TRBV6-5	AVRDRSTDTQY
13	TRBJ2-1	TRBV1	TSSQVLAGTNEQF
13	TRBJ2-7	TRBV6-1	ASSEEGRVSREQY
12	TRBJ2-7	TRBV7-9	ASSARDRGAEQY
9	TRBJ2-4	TRBV7-9	ASSLENIQY
12	TRBJ2-7	TRBV7-9	ASSPNSSPYEQY
9	TRBJ1-1	TRBV18	ASSPSTEAF
14	TRBJ1-4	TRBV19	ASSKARQRGEEKLF
11	TRBJ2-7	TRBV19	ASSIRQGYEQY
13	TRBJ1-2	TRBV5-1	ASSLTSAGNYGYT
14	NA	TRBV4-1	ASSQVTLAGTYEQY
16	TRBJ2-7	TRBV21-1	ASSKEEEGQRASYEQY
11	TRBJ2-7	TRBV5-4	ASSSGGTYEQY
13	TRBJ1-3	TRBV25-1	ASSESTGSGNTIY
13	TRBJ1-2	TRBV27	ASSFSRGGCYGYT
13	TRBJ2-2	TRBV30	AWIQNRGNTGELF
12	TRBJ2-7	TRBV5-5	ASSRPYTRYEQY
12	TRBJ1-2	TRBV7-6	ASSLAGTGGIYT
13	TRBJ2-3	TRBV6-6	ASSRRQEITDTQY
16	TRBJ2-1	TRBV5-6	ASSWTLAGGLWWNEQF
14	TRBJ2-3	TRBV19	ASSEYAGVTPDTQY
13	TRBJ1-5	TRBV5-8	ASSTRTEGGAPQH
11	TRBJ1-1	TRBV19	ASSISPNTEAF
13	TRBJ1-2	TRBV5-1	ASSLGDIANYGYT
14	TRBJ1-1	TRBV11-2	ASSLDPNRASVEAF
12	TRBJ2-7	TRBV6-5	ASSYWDRTYEQY
10	TRBJ2-7	TRBV29-1	SVRDSTYEQY
13	TRBJ1-2	TRBV29-1	SVEDPEFWGRGYT
10	TRBJ2-1	TRBV19	ASSLRVDEQF
9	TRBJ2-1	TRBV29-1	SVLGDNEQF
11	TRBJ2-1	TRBV9	ASSVVTGNEQF
12	TRBJ1-1	TRBV9	ASSPRGANTEAF
13	TRBJ2-7	TRBV7-9	ASSLGAGGPYEQY